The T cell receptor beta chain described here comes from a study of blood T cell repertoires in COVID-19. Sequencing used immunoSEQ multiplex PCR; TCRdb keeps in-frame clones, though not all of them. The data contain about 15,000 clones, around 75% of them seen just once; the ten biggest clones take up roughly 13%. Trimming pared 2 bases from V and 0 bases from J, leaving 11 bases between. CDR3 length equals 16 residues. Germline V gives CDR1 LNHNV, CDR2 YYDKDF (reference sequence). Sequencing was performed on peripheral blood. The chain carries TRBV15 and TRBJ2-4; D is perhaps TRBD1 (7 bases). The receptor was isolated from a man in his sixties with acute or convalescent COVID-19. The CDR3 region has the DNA TGTGCCACCAGCAGACAGGGGGAGGTAGCCAAAAACATTCAGTACTTC. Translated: CATSRQGEVAKNIQYF.